Shown below are 32 T cell receptor beta chains from a single sample sequenced in a study of PD-L1 blockade in urothelial cancer. Data came from immunoSEQ multiplex PCR; TCRdb stores just in-frame clones and leaves some out. This sample has tens of thousands of clones, with about 90% found just once. The time point denotes: peripheral blood 6 weeks after treatment start. The sequenced sample was PBMCs, obtained around atezolizumab (anti-PD-L1) treatment. Source of these receptors: a man between 60 and 75 years old with urothelial cancer.

The V and J genes are TRBV29-1 and TRBJ2-1; D not certain. V was shortened by 3 bases and J by 6 bases, with 15 bases between the two germline ends. The CDR3 contains 14 residues. The germline V gene has CDR1 SQVTM and CDR2 ANQGSEA. As DNA, the CDR3 is TGCAGCGTTGATTCCAGCTCAAGGAGCAATGAGCAGTTCTTC. It is translated as CSVDSSSRSNEQFF.

V and J are TRBV10-3 and TRBJ1-1; 7 bases map to TRBD1. Germline lookup yields CDR1 ENHRY and CDR2 SYGVKD. This CDR3 spans 13 amino acids. The V gene end was trimmed by 3 bases and the J gene end by 4 bases; junction bases not matched to a gene: 2. As DNA, the CDR3 is TGTGCCATCAGTGAACAGGGGAGCACTGAAGCTTTCTTT. Translated, it gives CAISEQGSTEAFF.

V is TRBV10-3 and J is TRBJ1-2; D ambiguous. The CDR3 has 13 amino acids. V lost 8 bases and J 4 bases, leaving 14 bases between the germline ends. Looked up from germline, CDR1 is ENHRY and CDR2 is SYGVKD. CDR3 loop: CAILGHGSYGYTF. In DNA, the CDR3 is TGTGCCATCTTGGGTCATGGGAGCTATGGCTACACCTTC.

The chain carries TRBV10-3 and TRBJ2-7; 8 positions match TRBD2. The CDR3 totals 14 residues. Germline CDR1 ENHRY, CDR2 SYGVKD. V shed 5 bases and J 7 bases; nucleotides not matched to a gene: 10. The CDR3 DNA reads TGTGCCATCAGTTCAGGACTAGCTGGAGCGGAGCAGTACTTC. Protein sequence: CAISSGLAGAEQYF.

The genes are TRBV27 and TRBJ2-1; D possibly corresponds to TRBD2 (6 bases). Trimming cost V 1 base and J 6 bases, with 13 bases left between them. CDR1 is MNHEY, CDR2 SMNVEV, per germline (reference sequence). The CDR3 sequence is 15 residues long. CDR3 amino acids: CASSLYHRESNEQFF. CDR3 nucleotide sequence: TGTGCCAGCAGTTTATACCACCGGGAGAGCAATGAGCAGTTCTTC.

This chain connects TRBV11-2 to TRBJ2-2; 9 nucleotides match TRBD1. The germline CDR1 and CDR2 sequences are SGHAT and FQNNGV. V lost 7 bases and J lost 1; bases outside the gene matches: 4. The CDR3 is made up of 15 amino acids. For the CDR3, the DNA is TGTGCCAGCACTACAGGGGGCGTGAACACCGGGGAGCTGTTTTTT. This encodes CASTTGGVNTGELFF.

This clone showed up just once. This chain uses TRBV9 with TRBJ1-1, with 7 bases fitting TRBD1. Germline values: CDR1 SGDLS, CDR2 YYNGEE. The CDR3 has 16 amino acids. Losses at the gene ends were 4 bases for V and 1 base for J; bases not matched to a gene: 10. The CDR3 region is CASSHSRGTANTEAFF. CDR3 in DNA: TGTGCCAGCAGCCACTCCAGGGGGACGGCGAACACTGAAGCTTTCTTT.

CDR3 sequence reads: CASSLLAGVDTGELFF. CDR3 coding DNA: TGTGCCAGCAGCCTCCTAGCGGGAGTCGACACCGGGGAGCTGTTTTTT. The V and J genes are TRBV7-9 and TRBJ2-2; 10 bases fit TRBD2. The germline V gene has CDR1 SEHNR and CDR2 FQNEAQ (reference sequence). The CDR3 spans 16 residues. The V gene end was trimmed by 5 bases and the J gene end by 3 bases; junction bases not matched to a gene: 6.

This chain uses TRBV10-1 with TRBJ2-1; maybe TRBD1 (6 bases). The CDR3 runs 14 residues. Trimming shortened V by 3 bases and J by 4 bases, and 10 bases separated the two germline ends. Germline loops: CDR1 WNHNN, CDR2 SYGVQD (reference sequence). The CDR3 nucleotides read TGCGCCAGCAGTGATCTCAGGGGATACAATGAGCAGTTCTTC. Translation: CASSDLRGYNEQFF.

This clone was found a few times. The chain uses TRBV10-3 and TRBJ1-1; 9 bases align to TRBD1. In germline, CDR1 is ENHRY, CDR2 SYGVKD. V lost 10 bases to trimming and J lost 0 bases; unmatched junction nucleotides: 3. The CDR3 has 13 residues. CDR3 residues: CASGQGMNTEAFF. The CDR3 coding sequence is TGTGCCAGCGGACAGGGGATGAACACTGAAGCTTTCTTT.

The CDR3 bases are TGTGCCAGCAGCCGTAGGACAGGGGGATTGGAAGGCTACACCTTC. It translates to CASSRRTGGLEGYTF. The chain carries TRBV5-4 and TRBJ1-2, with TRBD1 matching 10 bases. The ends lost 4 bases at V and 8 bases at J; junction bases unmatched: 11. The germline V gene has CDR1 SGHNT and CDR2 YYREEE (reference sequence). The CDR3 is 15 amino acids.

CDR3: CASSYSTGYQETQYF. CDR3 coding DNA: TGTGCCAGCAGTTACTCGACTGGCTACCAAGAGACCCAGTACTTC. V is TRBV6-6 and J is TRBJ2-5; D is unresolved. Trimming left V 0 bases short and J 0 bases short, with 8 bases between. The CDR3 is 15 amino acids. CDR1 and CDR2 from the germline V gene are MNHNY and SVGAGI (reference sequence).

The rearrangement links TRBV11-2 to TRBJ2-7; D ambiguous. V was pared by 0 bases and J by 3 bases, with 9 bases between. CDR1 SGHAT and CDR2 FQNNGV come from the germline V gene. This CDR3 is 14 amino acids long. In nucleotides, the CDR3 is TGTGCCAGCAGCTTAGATCGGTACAGCTACGAGCAGTACTTC. Its protein product is CASSLDRYSYEQYF.

About this clone itself: The junction does not match germline at one end; this may be a read error. V and J are TRBV7-9 and TRBJ1-1, with D tentatively TRBD1 (6 bases). The CDR3 has 12 amino acids. In germline, CDR1 is SEHNR, CDR2 FQNEAQ (reference sequence). The CDR3 nucleotides are TGTGCCAGCAGCTACCAAGATTGGAGACAGGTCTTT. It yields the protein CASSYQDWRQVF.

This chain uses TRBV6-5 with TRBJ2-1; TRBD2 matches 8 bases. CDR3 length: 15 amino acids. V trimming: 6 bases; J trimming: 5 bases; junction bases outside the gene matches: 9. CDR1 and CDR2 from the germline V gene are MNHEY and SVGAGI. This chain's CDR3 is CASSPLAGVNNEQFF. CDR3 coding DNA: TGTGCCAGCAGCCCCCTAGCGGGTGTAAACAATGAGCAGTTCTTC.

This clone has only one observation. The V gene is TRBV6-5, the J gene TRBJ1-2, with D possibly being TRBD1 (5 bases). This CDR3 is 14 amino acids long. V lost 0 bases and J lost 8, with 13 bases in between. Germline values: CDR1 MNHEY, CDR2 SVGAGI. The CDR3 nucleotides are TGTGCCAGCAGTTACTCGTACAGGCAGGGCGGCTACACCTTC. The encoded protein is CASSYSYRQGGYTF.

The genes are TRBV28 and TRBJ2-3, with 11 bases aligning to TRBD2. The CDR3 covers 16 residues. V lost 8 bases to trimming and J lost 0 bases; unmatched junction nucleotides: 7. The V gene's germline CDR1 is MDHEN and CDR2 SYDVKM. The chain's CDR3 is CASLAGGVVSTDTQYF. The CDR3 DNA reads as TGTGCCAGCCTAGCGGGAGGTGTGGTGAGCACAGATACGCAGTATTTT.

The chain employs TRBV27 and TRBJ2-1, with 12 bases fitting TRBD2. The V gene end was trimmed by 6 bases and the J gene end by 5 bases; junction bases not matched to a gene: 11. This CDR3 comprises 17 residues. CDR1 is MNHEY and CDR2 is SMNVEV in the germline V gene (reference sequence). This CDR3 reads CASSRQVGLAGNNEQFF. As DNA, the CDR3 is TGTGCCAGCAGCCGACAGGTGGGACTAGCGGGTAACAATGAGCAGTTCTTC.

The chain recombines TRBV29-1 with TRBJ2-1; D call uncertain. Germline V gene data show CDR1 as SQVTM and CDR2 as ANQGSEA. Trimming removed 5 bases from V and 6 bases from J, with 14 bases in between. The CDR3 loop spans 13 amino acids. This CDR3 reads CSVKQLQTNEQFF. The CDR3 region has the DNA TGCAGCGTTAAACAGCTCCAGACCAATGAGCAGTTCTTC.

The rearrangement joins TRBV28 to TRBJ1-2; D unresolved. V was clipped by 4 bases and J by 8 bases, with 11 bases between them. The CDR3 consists of 12 residues. CDR1 is MDHEN, CDR2 SYDVKM, per germline. Here the CDR3 DNA reads TGTGCCAGCAGTTCCCCCCGGGTGGGCTACACCTTC. Its protein product is CASSSPRVGYTF.

The chain combines TRBV6-5 with TRBJ2-1; 7 bases match TRBD2. With 2 bases clipped from V and 9 bases from J, the junction kept 4 bases outside the gene matches. The CDR3 runs to 13 residues. Germline CDR1 and CDR2: MNHEY and SVGAGI. The CDR3 spells CASSYGEGSEQFF. CDR3 coding DNA: TGTGCCAGCAGTTACGGGGAGGGTAGTGAGCAGTTCTTC.

V usage is TRBV6-5 and J usage is TRBJ1-2; 9 positions agree with TRBD1. CDR3 size: 13 residues. Germline CDR1 reads MNHEY; CDR2 reads SVGAGI. V dropped 0 bases and J dropped 9; count of bases not matched to a gene: 2. Here the CDR3 reads CASSYSTGGRYTF. The CDR3 nucleotides are TGTGCCAGCAGTTACTCGACAGGGGGTCGCTACACCTTC.

The V call is TRBV7-2, the J call TRBJ2-7; 7 bases match TRBD1. This CDR3 is built from 15 residues. The ends lost 3 bases at V and 4 bases at J; junction bases unmatched: 9. Germline CDR1 and CDR2: SGHTA and FQGNSA. The CDR3 here is CASSFDRVSAYEQYF. The CDR3 nucleotides read TGTGCCAGCAGCTTCGACAGGGTCTCAGCTTACGAGCAGTACTTC.

V gene TRBV7-8 combines with J gene TRBJ2-1, with D tentatively TRBD1 (6 bases). V lost 4 bases and J lost 10, with 17 bases in between. The CDR3 loop spans 14 amino acids. Germline CDR1 is SGHVS and CDR2 is FQNEAQ. CDR3 sequence reads: CASSSGTWTGEQFF. The CDR3 bases are TGTGCCAGCAGCTCTGGGACATGGACGGGGGAGCAGTTCTTC.

V and J are TRBV29-1 and TRBJ2-5, with TRBD2 identical over 13 bases. Trimming took 3 bases from V and 3 from J; bases not matched to a gene: 4. This CDR3 comprises 15 residues. The germline V gene has CDR1 SQVTM and CDR2 ANQGSEA. The CDR3 DNA sequence: TGCAGCGTTGATGAAGGACTAGCGGGGGAAGAGACCCAGTACTTC. Its protein is CSVDEGLAGEETQYF. The full variable domain, with the rest looked up from reference TRBV29-1 and TRBJ2-5, is SAVISQKPSRDICQRGTSLTIQCQVDSQVTMMFWYRQQPGQSLTLIATANQGSEATYESGFVIDKFPISRPNLTFSTLTVSNMSPEDSSIYLCSVDEGLAGEETQYFGPGTRLLVL.

V and J are TRBV5-6 and TRBJ2-5, with 7 bases fitting TRBD2. The germline V gene encodes CDR1 SGHDT and CDR2 YYEEEE. The CDR3 loop spans 14 amino acids. The junction had 7 bases not matched to a gene; V was cut back by 4 bases and J by 4 bases. CDR3 coding DNA: TGTGCCAGCAGCGGCGAGGGAGGGAGAGAGACCCAGTACTTC. The encoded protein is CASSGEGGRETQYF.

The chain uses TRBV10-3 and TRBJ1-2, with 7 bases identical to TRBD1. Germline lookup yields CDR1 ENHRY and CDR2 SYGVKD. After removal of 3 bases from V and 3 bases from J, the junction contained 1 base not matched to a gene. The CDR3 is made up of 13 amino acids. The CDR3 spells CAISEDRDYGYTF. CDR3 nucleotides: TGTGCCATCAGTGAAGACAGGGACTATGGCTACACCTTC.

V gene TRBV5-1 combines with J gene TRBJ2-3, with TRBD2 identical over 8 bases. CDR3 length: 15 amino acids. V shed 6 bases and J 4 bases; nucleotides not matched to a gene: 10. The germline CDR1 and CDR2 sequences are SGHRS and YFSETQ. The CDR3 bases are TGCGCCAGCAAGCAAGCGGGAGACACATCAGATACGCAGTATTTT. Residues: CASKQAGDTSDTQYF.

The V call is TRBV13, the J call TRBJ2-3, with D unresolved. CDR1 PRHDT and CDR2 FYEKMQ come from the germline V gene (reference sequence). V shed 6 bases and J shed 0 bases, with 7 bases lying between them. This CDR3 is 13 amino acids long. CDR3: CASSTPSTDTQYF. Written as DNA, the CDR3 is TGTGCCAGCAGTACTCCTAGCACAGATACGCAGTATTTT.

V gene TRBV9 combines with J gene TRBJ2-3; 7 bases align to TRBD2. This CDR3 spans 15 amino acids. J gave up 2 bases and V 3 bases, and 6 bases lay outside the gene matches. CDR1 is SGDLS, CDR2 YYNGEE, per germline. CDR3 nucleotide sequence: TGTGCCAGCAGCGCTCTAGCGGATCTCACAGATACGCAGTATTTT. Its translation: CASSALADLTDTQYF.

The chain carries TRBV19 and TRBJ2-7; a possible D gene is TRBD1 (6 bases). This CDR3 has 14 amino acids. Trimming took off 10 bases at V and 2 bases at J, with 18 bases between the two ends. Germline V gene data show CDR1 as LNHDA and CDR2 as SQIVND (reference sequence). This CDR3 reads CATRELGHPYEQYF. In DNA, the CDR3 is TGTGCCACCCGAGAATTGGGACACCCCTACGAGCAGTACTTC. Full variable domain (rest looked up from reference TRBV19 and TRBJ2-7): DGGITQSPKYLFRKEGQNVTLSCEQNLNHDAMYWYRQDPGQGLRLIYYSQIVNDFQKGDIAEGYSVSREKKESFPLTVTSAQKNPTAFYLCATRELGHPYEQYFGPGTRLTVT.

This chain links TRBV28 with TRBJ1-2; the D is unclear. Germline CDR1 is MDHEN and CDR2 is SYDVKM. CDR3 length: 13 amino acids. The ends were cut back, 7 bases at V and 1 base at J, with 10 bases in the middle. CDR3 in amino acids: CASNPRVNYGYTF. CDR3 coding DNA: TGTGCCAGCAACCCTCGGGTTAACTATGGCTACACCTTC.